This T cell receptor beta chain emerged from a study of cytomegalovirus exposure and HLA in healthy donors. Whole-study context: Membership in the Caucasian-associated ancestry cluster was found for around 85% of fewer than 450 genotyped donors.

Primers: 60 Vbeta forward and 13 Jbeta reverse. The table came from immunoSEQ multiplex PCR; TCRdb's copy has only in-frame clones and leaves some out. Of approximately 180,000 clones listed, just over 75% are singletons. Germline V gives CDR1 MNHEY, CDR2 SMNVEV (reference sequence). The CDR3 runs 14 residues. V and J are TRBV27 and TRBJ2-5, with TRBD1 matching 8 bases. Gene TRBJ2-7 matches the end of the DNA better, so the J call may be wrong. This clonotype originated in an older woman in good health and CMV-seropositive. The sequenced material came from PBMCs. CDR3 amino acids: CASRTGTGTYEQYF. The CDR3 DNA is TGTGCCAGCAGGACCGGGACAGGAACCTACGAGCAGTACTTC.